A selection of T cell receptor beta chains follows, all from one sample in a study of blood T cell repertoires in COVID-19. Clones were read by immunoSEQ multiplex PCR, and TCRdb kept only the in-frame ones, dropping some. The sample shows approximately 51,000 clones, over 75% of them seen only once. Material for sequencing was peripheral blood. The receptors stem from a human donor in a cohort sampled during active COVID-19. Each CDR3 is given with its conserved first and last residue. The order of the fields is CDR3 protein, V gene, CDR3 length, J gene.

CDR3 protein: CASSLRSTSGRSGIYNEQFF
V gene: TRBV14
CDR3 length: 20
J gene: TRBJ2-1

CDR3 protein: CASSTQGNYGYTF
V gene: TRBV3-1/TRBV3-2
CDR3 length: 13
J gene: TRBJ1-2

CDR3 protein: CASSATGAGQPQHF
V gene: TRBV18
CDR3 length: 14
J gene: TRBJ1-5

CDR3 protein: CASRPAHAGYQEQYF
V gene: TRBV28
CDR3 length: 15
J gene: TRBJ2-7

CDR3 protein: CAIVQGLTDTQYF
V gene: TRBV10-3
CDR3 length: 13
J gene: TRBJ2-3

CDR3 protein: CASSRLGGVAETQYF
V gene: TRBV5-1
CDR3 length: 15
J gene: TRBJ2-5

CDR3 protein: CASSLRLSTDTQYF
V gene: TRBV11-2
CDR3 length: 14
J gene: TRBJ2-3

CDR3 protein: CASTGPYRVWREFSYEQYF
V gene: TRBV7-3
CDR3 length: 19
J gene: TRBJ2-7

CDR3 protein: CASGTGLAGAPGELFF
V gene: TRBV12-5
CDR3 length: 16
J gene: TRBJ2-2

CDR3 protein: CASRTGQSVGETQYF
V gene: TRBV6-5
CDR3 length: 15
J gene: TRBJ2-5

CDR3 protein: CASSQGSGNTIYF
V gene: TRBV28
CDR3 length: 13
J gene: TRBJ1-3

CDR3 protein: CASSQGSSGGALAKNIQYF
V gene: TRBV4-2
CDR3 length: 19
J gene: TRBJ2-4

CDR3 protein: CASSQDAGYGEKLFF
V gene: TRBV14
CDR3 length: 15
J gene: TRBJ1-4

CDR3 protein: CASSQRGGDGGDTQYF
V gene: TRBV4-1
CDR3 length: 16
J gene: TRBJ2-3

CDR3 protein: CASSLTNSGELFF
V gene: TRBV12-3/TRBV12-4
CDR3 length: 13
J gene: TRBJ2-2

CDR3 protein: CASNIQGGDIQYF
V gene: TRBV6-5
CDR3 length: 13
J gene: TRBJ2-4

CDR3 protein: CASSGGRGLAGVWETQYF
V gene: TRBV6-2/TRBV6-3
CDR3 length: 18
J gene: TRBJ2-5

CDR3 protein: CASSVQYNSPLHF
V gene: TRBV5-1
CDR3 length: 13
J gene: TRBJ1-6

CDR3 protein: CASSYGASYEQYF
V gene: TRBV6-2/TRBV6-3
CDR3 length: 13
J gene: TRBJ2-7

CDR3 protein: CASSLLEGSNYGYTF
V gene: TRBV19
CDR3 length: 15
J gene: TRBJ1-2

CDR3 protein: CASSLPGDYGYTF
V gene: TRBV5-4
CDR3 length: 13
J gene: TRBJ1-2

CDR3 protein: CAISESPGAGTDTQYF
V gene: TRBV10-3
CDR3 length: 16
J gene: TRBJ2-3

CDR3 protein: CASSLLPGQGAGNTEAFF
V gene: TRBV19
CDR3 length: 18
J gene: TRBJ1-1

CDR3 protein: CASDYRGSQGYTF
V gene: TRBV2
CDR3 length: 13
J gene: TRBJ1-2

CDR3 protein: CASSARTVSNQPQHF
V gene: TRBV28
CDR3 length: 15
J gene: TRBJ1-5

CDR3 protein: CASSRDTYGYTF
V gene: TRBV7-8
CDR3 length: 12
J gene: TRBJ1-2

CDR3 protein: CASSLRGSYNSPLHF
V gene: TRBV5-6
CDR3 length: 15
J gene: TRBJ1-6

CDR3 protein: CASSLAPGPYGYTF
V gene: TRBV7-8
CDR3 length: 14
J gene: TRBJ1-2

CDR3 protein: CASSYHSGSDTQYF
V gene: TRBV6-2/TRBV6-3
CDR3 length: 14
J gene: TRBJ2-3

CDR3 protein: CASSPLRLSERPYNEQFF
V gene: TRBV13
CDR3 length: 18
J gene: TRBJ2-1

CDR3 protein: CASSISWDSRNQPQHF
V gene: TRBV19
CDR3 length: 16
J gene: TRBJ1-5

CDR3 protein: CASSLPGQQGTEAFF
V gene: TRBV6-6
CDR3 length: 15
J gene: TRBJ1-1

CDR3 protein: CASSLAGARYQETQYF
V gene: TRBV11-2
CDR3 length: 16
J gene: TRBJ2-5

CDR3 protein: CATSSRGGAEAFF
V gene: TRBV15
CDR3 length: 13
J gene: TRBJ1-1

CDR3 protein: CASSESYGESYEQYF
V gene: TRBV25-1
CDR3 length: 15
J gene: TRBJ2-7

CDR3 protein: CASGELGMGYEQYF
V gene: TRBV2
CDR3 length: 14
J gene: TRBJ2-7

CDR3 protein: CATSSRDSPNQPQHF
V gene: TRBV15
CDR3 length: 15
J gene: TRBJ1-5

CDR3 protein: CASSFDPSGGPPREQYF
V gene: TRBV27
CDR3 length: 17
J gene: TRBJ2-7

CDR3 protein: CASSFLAATTGELFF
V gene: TRBV6-5
CDR3 length: 15
J gene: TRBJ2-2

CDR3 protein: CASSPWTSGKETQYF
V gene: TRBV7-2
CDR3 length: 15
J gene: TRBJ2-5

CDR3 protein: CASSAQAYSRGVGGYGYTF
V gene: TRBV6-4
CDR3 length: 19
J gene: TRBJ1-2

CDR3 protein: CASSIAPSRFEQFF
V gene: TRBV19
CDR3 length: 14
J gene: TRBJ2-1

CDR3 protein: CATSDYSGTGELFF
V gene: TRBV24-1
CDR3 length: 14
J gene: TRBJ2-2

CDR3 protein: CASSIDGQTQAFF
V gene: TRBV19
CDR3 length: 13
J gene: TRBJ1-1

CDR3 protein: CASGGLSSYEQYF
V gene: TRBV28
CDR3 length: 13
J gene: TRBJ2-7

CDR3 protein: CASSLGVSQPQHF
V gene: TRBV12-3/TRBV12-4
CDR3 length: 13
J gene: TRBJ1-5

CDR3 protein: CSASRTGAWEETQYF
V gene: TRBV20-1
CDR3 length: 15
J gene: TRBJ2-5

CDR3 protein: CASSSGTGFNGYTF
V gene: TRBV5-1
CDR3 length: 14
J gene: TRBJ1-2

CDR3 protein: CASNRGYNQPQHF
V gene: TRBV19
CDR3 length: 13
J gene: TRBJ1-5